This is a list of T cell receptor beta chains from one sample in a study of shared clonotypes between healthy human individuals. Clones were read by immunoSEQ multiplex PCR, and TCRdb kept only the in-frame ones, dropping some. The sample gives roughly 2,500,000 clones, roughly 93% of which show up once; 0.36% is in the top ten. Sequenced sample: naive CD4+ T cells from PBMCs. All receptors derive from a man aged 18 to 30 in good health. Some clones in this sample may be carry-over from other donors' samples. The conserved cysteine and the conserved F or W are not part of the CDR3 here.

v_call: TRBV18
j_call: TRBJ1-6
cdr3_aa: ASSPTGGDSPLH

v_call: TRBV28
j_call: TRBJ2-7
cdr3_aa: AIDPGQGTYEQY

v_call: TRBV27
j_call: TRBJ2-3
cdr3_aa: ASSLGIEPDTQY

v_call: TRBV6-5
j_call: TRBJ2-1
cdr3_aa: ASTPQGGPGNEQF

v_call: TRBV7-3
j_call: TRBJ2-2
cdr3_aa: ASSLIWGGENTGELF

v_call: TRBV5-1
j_call: TRBJ2-5
cdr3_aa: ASSSAGLGKETQY

v_call: TRBV7-9
j_call: TRBJ1-3
cdr3_aa: ASSPGKDGDSGNTIY

v_call: TRBV6-5
j_call: TRBJ2-7
cdr3_aa: ASSRPIPYEQY

v_call: TRBV19
j_call: TRBJ2-2
cdr3_aa: ASSRDRVAGELF

v_call: TRBV6-6
j_call: TRBJ2-7
cdr3_aa: ASSFILVTSWEQY

v_call: TRBV7-2
j_call: TRBJ2-1
cdr3_aa: ASSPNGLAGGEQF

v_call: TRBV19
j_call: TRBJ2-7
cdr3_aa: ASSIVTGPSYEQY

v_call: TRBV7-8
j_call: TRBJ1-3
cdr3_aa: ASSLSLGNTIY

v_call: TRBV4-1
j_call: TRBJ2-1
cdr3_aa: ASSQAWTSGRKTSYNEQF

v_call: TRBV28
j_call: TRBJ1-2
cdr3_aa: ASSSNSKQGSYGYT

v_call: TRBV29-1
j_call: TRBJ2-1
cdr3_aa: SVWFLAGFNEQF

v_call: TRBV10-3
j_call: TRBJ1-5
cdr3_aa: AISRGPYDQPQH

v_call: TRBV7-6
j_call: TRBJ1-3
cdr3_aa: ASSLVWPGGDSGNTIY

v_call: TRBV4-3
j_call: TRBJ1-2
cdr3_aa: ASSQVRDRVGGYT

v_call: TRBV19
j_call: TRBJ1-5
cdr3_aa: ASRRHINQPQH

v_call: TRBV27
j_call: TRBJ2-7
cdr3_aa: ASSFRLAGVSYEQY

v_call: TRBV7-2
j_call: TRBJ2-3
cdr3_aa: ASSLGQGMDTQY

v_call: TRBV5-4
j_call: TRBJ2-1
cdr3_aa: ASSDPSGRSSYNEQF

v_call: TRBV5-4
j_call: TRBJ2-5
cdr3_aa: ASSNGDRQETQY

v_call: TRBV6-4
j_call: TRBJ1-5
cdr3_aa: ASSREFGNQPQH

v_call: TRBV5-1
j_call: TRBJ2-2
cdr3_aa: ASSPDRGRVTGELF

v_call: TRBV6-6
j_call: TRBJ1-4
cdr3_aa: ASSYDSGGKLF

v_call: TRBV19
j_call: TRBJ1-2
cdr3_aa: ASSIRPGLAGYT

v_call: TRBV5-4
j_call: TRBJ2-3
cdr3_aa: ASSSATSGSTDTQY

v_call: TRBV18
j_call: TRBJ2-3
cdr3_aa: ASSPSGTGGLDTQY

v_call: TRBV29-1
j_call: TRBJ2-1
cdr3_aa: SVSPSGRGGQNNEQF

v_call: TRBV7-9
j_call: TRBJ2-5
cdr3_aa: ASNLVGETQY

v_call: TRBV7-9
j_call: TRBJ2-5
cdr3_aa: ASSHAGSETQY

v_call: TRBV2
j_call: TRBJ2-5
cdr3_aa: ASSEGWTGKTQY

v_call: TRBV27
j_call: TRBJ1-2
cdr3_aa: ASSLSAGGSLRYT

v_call: TRBV29-1
j_call: TRBJ1-2
cdr3_aa: SVLDGYT

v_call: TRBV6-1
j_call: TRBJ2-3
cdr3_aa: ASSGGGTGRADTQY

v_call: TRBV28
j_call: TRBJ1-1
cdr3_aa: ASRAQMNTEAF

v_call: TRBV6-1
j_call: TRBJ2-1
cdr3_aa: ASILLAGAYNEQF

v_call: TRBV19
j_call: TRBJ1-4
cdr3_aa: ASNKEPRGTNEKLF

v_call: TRBV30
j_call: TRBJ2-5
cdr3_aa: ASQSQGVRETQY

v_call: TRBV5-4
j_call: TRBJ2-4
cdr3_aa: ASSSAARVGGVQY

v_call: TRBV5-1
j_call: TRBJ2-3
cdr3_aa: ASSPPEGLGTDTQY

v_call: TRBV7-9
j_call: TRBJ2-7
cdr3_aa: ASTGQKQGFPGEQY

v_call: TRBV6-4
j_call: TRBJ1-1
cdr3_aa: ASSDGHLGGTEAF

v_call: TRBV15
j_call: TRBJ2-5
cdr3_aa: ATSREAGGLGVTQY